This TCR beta chain was profiled in a study of T cells in Graves' hyperthyroidism and ophthalmopathy. This clonotype was counted only a few times. Amplification of TCR beta CDR3 regions was performed using RNA transcripts as template. A first-round RT-PCR of the TCR CDR3 used the HTBI primer set. MiXCR, applied by TCRdb to the multiplex PCR reads, yields one record per CDR3 protein. The sample carries under 350,000 distinct CDR3 sequences, under 30% recorded once. The CDR3 has 15 amino acids. Trimming took 2 bases from V and 4 from J; bases not matched to a gene: 6. The rearrangement uses TRBV12-3 or TRBV12-4 and TRBJ1-2; 8 nucleotides line up with TRBD1. The sequenced sample consisted of blood. The clonotype comes from a man aged 35-49 years with Graves' hyperthyroidism that later progressed to Graves' ophthalmopathy. In nucleotides, the CDR3 is TGTGCCAGCAGTTTATATCAGGGGGCGAGCTATGGCTACACCTTC. It codes for CASSLYQGASYGYTF.